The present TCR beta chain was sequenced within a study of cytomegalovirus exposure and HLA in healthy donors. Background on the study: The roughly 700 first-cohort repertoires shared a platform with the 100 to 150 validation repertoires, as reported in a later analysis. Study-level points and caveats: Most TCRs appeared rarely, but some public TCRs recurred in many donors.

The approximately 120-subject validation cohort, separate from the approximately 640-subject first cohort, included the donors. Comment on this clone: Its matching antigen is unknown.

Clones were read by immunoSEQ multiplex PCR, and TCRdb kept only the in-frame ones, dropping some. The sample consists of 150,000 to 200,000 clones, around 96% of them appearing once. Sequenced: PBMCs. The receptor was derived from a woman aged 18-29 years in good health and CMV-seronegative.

The CDR3 reads CASSLAFGKKRDRGLTSYEQYF. In DNA form, the CDR3 reads TGTGCCAGCAGCTTAGCCTTTGGGAAGAAGCGGGACAGGGGGCTTACCTCCTACGAGCAGTACTTC. The V and J genes are TRBV7-6 and TRBJ2-7; 12 bases align to TRBD1. The CDR3 is 22 residues long. Germline trimming cut 0 bases from V and 0 bases from J; bases unmatched to any gene: 18. In germline, CDR1 is SGHVS, CDR2 FNYEAQ.